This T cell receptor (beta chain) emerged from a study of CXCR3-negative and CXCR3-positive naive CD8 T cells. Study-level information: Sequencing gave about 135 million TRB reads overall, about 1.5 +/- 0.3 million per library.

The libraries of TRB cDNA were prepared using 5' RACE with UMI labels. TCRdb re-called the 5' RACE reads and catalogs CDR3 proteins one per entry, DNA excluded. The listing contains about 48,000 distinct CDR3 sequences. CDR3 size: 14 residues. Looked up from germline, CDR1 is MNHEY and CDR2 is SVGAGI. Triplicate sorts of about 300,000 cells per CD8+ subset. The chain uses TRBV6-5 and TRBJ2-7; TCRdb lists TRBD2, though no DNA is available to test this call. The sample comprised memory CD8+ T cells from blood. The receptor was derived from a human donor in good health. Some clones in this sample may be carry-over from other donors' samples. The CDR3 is CASSRSGYSYEQYF.